The 15 T cell receptor beta chains reported below all come from one sample, sequenced in a study of OX40 agonist ivuxolimab in advanced cancers. Measured with immunoSEQ multiplex PCR; TCRdb has only the in-frame clones, and not every one. In the table there are 25,000 to 35,000 clones, about three quarters of which are singletons. Sequencing used CD4+ or CD8+ T cells sorted from blood, obtained in a trial of the OX40 agonist ivuxolimab. All receptors derive from an adult with an advanced solid tumor such as melanoma, head and neck, liver or kidney cancer.

The chain is built from TRBV18 and TRBJ2-7; D unresolved. Germline V gene data show CDR1 as KGHSH and CDR2 as LQKENI. CDR3 length: 14 amino acids. V shed 2 bases and J shed 4 bases, with 12 bases lying between them. CDR3 sequence: CASSPINSVYEQYF. In DNA, the CDR3 is TGTGCCAGCTCACCAATAAACTCAGTTTACGAGCAGTACTTC.

The genes are TRBV30 and TRBJ1-1; D gene uncertain. The CDR3 spans 12 residues. Deletions cut 4 bases from V and 2 bases from J, with 8 bases between. Germline CDR1 and CDR2: GTSNPN and SVGIG (reference sequence). CDR3 sequence (DNA): TGTGCCTGGATGTCAGCCAACACTGAAGCTTTCTTT. This gives the protein CAWMSANTEAFF.

V and J are TRBV18 and TRBJ2-7, with D tentatively TRBD1 (5 bases). V shed 3 bases and J shed 3 bases, with 9 bases lying between them. This CDR3 is built from 13 residues. Per the germline V gene, CDR1 is KGHSH and CDR2 is LQKENI. The CDR3 DNA is TGTGCCAGCTCACCCGGACACCTCTACGAGCAGTACTTC. Protein sequence: CASSPGHLYEQYF.

The genes are TRBV27 and TRBJ1-5; D might be TRBD1 (6 bases). With 5 bases removed from V and 6 bases from J, the gap between germline ends came to 23 bases. Germline CDR1 and CDR2: MNHEY and SMNVEV (reference sequence). The CDR3 is 17 amino acids. CDR3 sequence (DNA): TGTGCCAGCAGTCTCTCCGGGGGGGGCGCGTACGGTCAGCCCCAGCATTTT. It specifies CASSLSGGGAYGQPQHF.

Remarks on this clone: Additional DNA sequences in this sample encode the identical CDR3. CDR3 residues: CASSRTGGYPSNYGYTF. CDR3 sequence (DNA): TGTGCCAGCAGTCGGACAGGGGGATACCCCTCTAACTATGGCTACACCTTC. The chain combines TRBV14 with TRBJ1-2, with 10 bases identical to TRBD1. CDR1 and CDR2 from the germline V gene are SGHDN and FVKESK. This CDR3 region has 17 residues. Trimming at V came to 6 bases and at J to 0 bases, leaving 10 bases not matched to a gene.

V and J are TRBV6-5 and TRBJ2-5, with D uncertain. Germline V gene data show CDR1 as MNHEY and CDR2 as SVGAGI. V lost 5 bases, J lost 5 bases, and 15 bases lay in between. This CDR3 has 14 residues. The CDR3 region is CASSRTLGSETQYF. The DNA for the CDR3 is TGTGCCAGCAGTCGAACTCTGGGGTCGGAGACCCAGTACTTC.

This rearrangement joins TRBV10-3 to TRBJ2-1, with 13 bases lining up with TRBD2. With 6 bases clipped from V and 7 bases from J, the junction kept 6 bases outside the gene matches. Germline V gives CDR1 ENHRY, CDR2 SYGVKD. The CDR3 has 15 amino acids. The CDR3 spells CAIRAGTSGVNEQFF. CDR3 DNA sequence: TGTGCCATCAGGGCCGGGACTAGCGGGGTAAATGAGCAGTTCTTC.

V gene TRBV18 combines with J gene TRBJ1-3, with D perhaps TRBD1 (5 bases). Trimming took off 4 bases at V and 3 bases at J, with 7 bases between the two ends. The germline gives CDR1 KGHSH, CDR2 LQKENI. This CDR3 contains 13 residues. The CDR3 protein is CASSQGSGNTIYF. The CDR3 coding sequence is TGTGCCAGCTCACAGGGGAGTGGAAACACCATATATTTT. Drawing the rest from reference TRBV18 and TRBJ1-3, the complete variable domain is NAGVMQNPRHLVRRRGQEARLRCSPMKGHSHVYWYRQLPEEGLKFMVYLQKENIIDESGMPKERFSAEFPKEGPSILRIQQVVRGDSAAYFCASSQGSGNTIYFGEGSWLTVV.

This rearrangement joins TRBV7-2 to TRBJ1-1; D call uncertain. The germline V gene has CDR1 SGHTA and CDR2 FQGNSA. V was shortened by 2 bases and J by 0 bases, with 1 base between the two germline ends. This CDR3 spans 12 amino acids. The CDR3 sequence is CASSLMNTEAFF. The DNA of the CDR3 is TGTGCCAGCAGCTTAATGAACACTGAAGCTTTCTTT.

This clone came up a few times. The rearrangement uses TRBV20-1 and TRBJ2-3, with 7 bases identical to TRBD2. The CDR3 length is 10 residues. Germline V CDR1 and CDR2: DFQATT, SNEGSKA (reference sequence). V shed 7 bases, J shed 9 bases, and the junction held 4 bases outside the gene matches. The CDR3 region is CSVPAGTQYF. The CDR3 DNA sequence: TGCAGTGTTCCAGCGGGGACGCAGTATTTT.

The chain has TRBV7-9 and TRBJ2-5; 7 bases are shared with TRBD2. Trimming at V came to 5 bases and at J to 7 bases, leaving 13 bases not matched to a gene. Germline CDR1 SEHNR, CDR2 FQNEAQ (reference sequence). The CDR3 spans 15 residues. The CDR3 protein is CASSRDAGVPGTQYF. The DNA of the CDR3 is TGTGCCAGCAGCCGGGACGCGGGGGTCCCCGGGACCCAGTACTTC.

The V call is TRBV5-5, the J call TRBJ1-1, with TRBD1 identical over 10 bases. Losses at the gene ends were 5 bases for V and 3 bases for J; bases not matched to a gene: 4. This CDR3 region has 14 residues. Per the germline V gene, CDR1 is SGHKS and CDR2 is YYEKEE (reference sequence). In DNA, the CDR3 is TGTGCCAGCAGTCGGGGACAGGGGCACACTGAAGCTTTCTTT. Translating gives CASSRGQGHTEAFF.

The chain employs TRBV5-1 and TRBJ1-4; TRBD1 might be the D (6 bases). The CDR3 spans 15 residues. V lost 3 bases to trimming and J lost 7 bases, with 16 bases between them. Germline V lookup: CDR1 SGHRS, CDR2 YFSETQ. The CDR3 is CASSSQGGGGEKLFF. As DNA, the CDR3 is TGCGCCAGCAGCTCTCAGGGAGGGGGAGGTGAAAAACTGTTTTTT.

V is TRBV18 and J is TRBJ2-7; TRBD1 matches 7 bases. The CDR3 covers 14 residues. Losses at the gene ends were 2 bases for V and 7 bases for J; bases not matched to a gene: 8. CDR1 is KGHSH, CDR2 LQKENI, per germline. The CDR3 loop is CASSPAGTDPEQYF. DNA of the CDR3: TGTGCCAGCTCACCAGCCGGGACAGACCCAGAGCAGTACTTC.

The V and J genes are TRBV19 and TRBJ1-2, with D tentatively TRBD1 (5 bases). CDR3 length: 14 amino acids. V was trimmed by 1 base and J by 2 bases, leaving 8 bases between them. Germline CDR1 is LNHDA and CDR2 is SQIVND (reference sequence). DNA for the CDR3: TGTGCCAGTAGTATAGGACACAGGAACTATGGCTACACCTTC. Encoded protein: CASSIGHRNYGYTF.